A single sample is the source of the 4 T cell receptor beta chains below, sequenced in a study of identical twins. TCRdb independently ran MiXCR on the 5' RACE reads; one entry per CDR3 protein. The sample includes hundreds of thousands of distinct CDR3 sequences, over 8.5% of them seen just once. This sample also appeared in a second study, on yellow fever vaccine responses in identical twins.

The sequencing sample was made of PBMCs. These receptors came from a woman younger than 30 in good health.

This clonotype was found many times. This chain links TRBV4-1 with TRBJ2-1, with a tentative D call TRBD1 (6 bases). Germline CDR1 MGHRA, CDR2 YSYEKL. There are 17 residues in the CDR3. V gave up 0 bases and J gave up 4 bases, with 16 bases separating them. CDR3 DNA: TGCGCCAGCAGCCAAGATTTCACAGGGAACTCATACAATGAGCAGTTCTTC. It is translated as CASSQDFTGNSYNEQFF.

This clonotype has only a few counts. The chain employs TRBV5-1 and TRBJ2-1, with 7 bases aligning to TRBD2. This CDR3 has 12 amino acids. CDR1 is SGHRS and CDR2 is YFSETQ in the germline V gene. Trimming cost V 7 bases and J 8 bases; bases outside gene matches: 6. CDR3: CASFGGSDEQFF. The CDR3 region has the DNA TGCGCCAGCTTCGGCGGGAGTGATGAGCAGTTCTTC.

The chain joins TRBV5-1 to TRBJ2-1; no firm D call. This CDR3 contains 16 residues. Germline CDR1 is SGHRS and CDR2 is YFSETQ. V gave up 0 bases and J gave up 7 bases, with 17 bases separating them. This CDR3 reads CASSLGLRTPSNEQFF. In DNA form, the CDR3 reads TGCGCCAGCAGCTTGGGGCTGCGCACCCCCTCGAATGAGCAGTTCTTC.

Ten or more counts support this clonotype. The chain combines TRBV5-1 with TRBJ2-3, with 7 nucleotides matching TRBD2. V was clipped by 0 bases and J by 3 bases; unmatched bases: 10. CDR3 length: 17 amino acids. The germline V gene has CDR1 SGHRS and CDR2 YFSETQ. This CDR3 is CASSLASGGLLTDTQYF. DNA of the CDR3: TGCGCCAGCAGCTTGGCCTCGGGGGGACTACTTACAGATACGCAGTATTTT.